The source of this T cell receptor (beta chain) is a study of shared clonotypes between healthy human individuals. As handled by the study authors: Junction-only sequences produced by ImmunoSEQ had no quality scores, so filtering differed. TCRdb keeps only in-frame clones here, not all; method: immunoSEQ multiplex PCR. V and J calls and clone size come straight from that table; D and trimming were deduced from the DNA. The sample shows almost 700,000 clones, around 90% of them seen only once. CD45RO-negative cells were positively selected for CCR7, leaving out terminally differentiated effector memory CD45RA+ cells. The sample taken for sequencing was naive CD8+ T cells sorted from blood. The source is a man aged 25 to 40 in good health.

CDR3 nucleotides: TGTGCCAGCAGCTTGTACGCGGGAACAGGGGTACTCGATGAAAAACTGTTTTTT. As protein: CASSLYAGTGVLDEKLFF. The chain recombines TRBV5-4 with TRBJ1-4, with 7 nucleotides matching TRBD1. With 1 base clipped from V and 6 bases from J, the junction kept 15 bases outside the gene matches. The CDR3 extends over 18 amino acids. Germline V gene sequence: CDR1 SGHNT, CDR2 YYREEE (reference sequence).